A selection of T cell receptor beta chains follows, all from one sample in a study of neurological immune-mediated disorders. A single record per CDR3 protein comes from TCRdb applying MiXCR to the 5' RACE reads. The data hold approximately 59,000 distinct CDR3 sequences, with approximately 5.1% observed a single time. Sequenced sample: PBMCs. Receptors originate from a human donor with multiple sclerosis. The donor label of this sample is uncertain. Both conserved end residues are part of each CDR3. D genes are given only for firm matches. Not every row has a clone size; where given, it reads once, few, many or a size class.

many | - | TRBJ2-3 | TRBV5-1 | CASSLAESTDTQYF | TGCGCCAGCAGCTTGGCGGAGAGCACAGATACGCAGTATTTT
many | TRBD1 | TRBJ2-7 | TRBV4-1 | CASSQDFGTGIWQYF | TGCGCCAGCAGCCAAGACTTCGGGACAGGGATCTGGCAGTACTTC
many | - | TRBJ2-5 | TRBV5-1 | CASSTLVAGETQYF | TGCGCCAGCAGCACACTAGTAGCTGGGGAGACCCAGTACTTC
many | - | TRBJ1-2 | TRBV3-1 | CASSQDGRGAANYGYTF | TGTGCCAGCAGCCAAGATGGGCGGGGGGCGGCGAACTATGGCTACACCTTC
many | TRBD1 | TRBJ2-7 | TRBV12-3/TRBV12-4 | CASSKGQGVSYEQYF | TGTGCCAGCAGCAAAGGACAGGGGGTGTCCTACGAGCAGTACTTC
few | - | TRBJ1-4 | TRBV7-8 | CASSLIGIGGLEKLFF | TGTGCCAGCAGCTTAATCGGGATAGGGGGACTAGAAAAACTGTTTTTT
many | TRBD2 | TRBJ2-1 | TRBV5-1 | CASSLRGSGVNEQFF | TGCGCCAGCAGCCTGCGGGGTAGCGGGGTTAATGAGCAGTTCTTC
many | - | TRBJ1-1 | TRBV20-1 | CSAKSSTGTYRTEAFF | TGCAGTGCTAAAAGTAGCACAGGGACGTATCGAACTGAAGCTTTCTTT
many | - | TRBJ2-1 | TRBV7-8 | CASSLGGPGSYNEQFF | TGTGCCAGCAGCTTAGGAGGACCAGGCTCCTACAATGAGCAGTTCTTC
many | TRBD2 | TRBJ2-7 | TRBV12-3/TRBV12-4 | CATQFRLAGGQGYEQYF | TGTGCCACCCAGTTTCGTCTAGCGGGGGGGCAGGGGTACGAGCAGTACTTC
- | TRBD1 | TRBJ2-1 | TRBV7-7 | CASALGTGGRNDQFF | TGTGCCAGCGCGCTAGGGACAGGGGGCAGGAATGATCAGTTCTTC
many | TRBD1 | TRBJ2-2 | TRBV5-1 | CASSLDRGTTGELFF | TGCGCCAGCAGCCTGGACAGGGGTACCACCGGGGAGCTGTTTTTT
many | - | TRBJ2-5 | TRBV5-6 | CASSLEAYVQETQYF | TGTGCCAGCAGCTTGGAGGCATATGTCCAAGAGACCCAGTACTTC
many | - | TRBJ2-7 | TRBV5-1 | CASSLPTSGVPYEQYF | TGCGCCAGCAGCTTGCCAACATCAGGGGTCCCCTACGAGCAGTACTTC
many | TRBD1 | TRBJ2-1 | TRBV5-1 | CASSFGQGSAYNEQFF | TGCGCCAGCAGCTTCGGACAGGGAAGCGCCTACAATGAGCAGTTCTTC
many | - | TRBJ1-5 | TRBV6-5 | CASSYDGSYQPQHF | TGTGCCAGCAGTTACGACGGGAGTTATCAGCCCCAGCATTTT
few | - | TRBJ1-1 | TRBV6-5 | CASSPGGGTEAFF | TGTGCCAGCAGCCCCGGCGGCGGCACTGAAGCTTTCTTT
many | TRBD1 | TRBJ1-2 | TRBV20-1 | CSARVWTGAPYPYGYTF | TGCAGTGCTAGAGTTTGGACAGGGGCCCCCTACCCCTATGGCTACACCTTC
many | TRBD1 | TRBJ2-6 | TRBV7-8 | CASRQYRGRIGGANVLTF | TGTGCCAGCAGACAGTATAGGGGGCGGATTGGTGGGGCCAACGTCCTGACTTTC
many | TRBD1 | TRBJ1-4 | TRBV5-1 | CASSFQGEKEKLFF | TGCGCCAGCAGCTTTCAGGGGGAGAAGGAAAAACTGTTTTTT
many | - | TRBJ1-1 | TRBV5-1 | CASSLTGSMNTEAFF | TGCGCCAGCAGCTTGACAGGGAGCATGAACACTGAAGCTTTCTTT
many | - | TRBJ1-4 | TRBV12-3/TRBV12-4 | CASKNGKLFF | TGTGCCAGCAAAAATGGAAAACTGTTTTTT
many | - | TRBJ2-3 | TRBV5-1 | CASSPERGTDTQYF | TGCGCCAGCAGCCCAGAGCGGGGCACAGATACGCAGTATTTT
many | - | TRBJ2-5 | TRBV20-1 | CSAVPGHQYQETQYF | TGCAGTGCTGTTCCGGGACACCAGTACCAAGAGACCCAGTACTTC
many | TRBD2 | TRBJ2-5 | TRBV5-1 | CASSPESLAGGFETQYF | TGCGCCAGCAGCCCCGAATCGCTAGCGGGGGGTTTTGAGACCCAGTACTTC
few | TRBD1 | TRBJ1-2 | TRBV5-1 | CASSLAGQGAPTTF | TGCGCCAGCAGCTTGGCGGGACAGGGGGCCCCTACCACCTTC
many | TRBD1 | TRBJ2-7 | TRBV29-1 | CSVDRQGADEQYF | TGCAGCGTCGACAGGCAGGGGGCTGACGAGCAGTACTTC
many | - | TRBJ2-1 | TRBV7-9 | CASSSKGWDRAVNEQFF | TGTGCCAGCAGCTCCAAAGGTTGGGACCGAGCAGTCAATGAGCAGTTCTTC
many | TRBD1 | TRBJ2-6 | TRBV5-1 | CASSGQGLGANVLTF | TGCGCCAGCAGCGGACAGGGACTTGGGGCCAACGTCCTGACTTTC
many | - | TRBJ2-5 | TRBV20-1 | CSAGGETQYF | TGCAGTGCCGGCGGAGAGACCCAGTACTTC
many | TRBD2 | TRBJ2-3 | TRBV2 | CASKGLAGGLTDTQYF | TGTGCCAGCAAGGGACTAGCGGGGGGCCTCACAGATACGCAGTATTTT
many | - | TRBJ2-7 | TRBV20-1 | CSGGHGSYEQYF | TGCAGTGGGGGACACGGCTCCTACGAGCAGTACTTC
many | - | TRBJ2-5 | TRBV29-1 | CSVVGTKETQYF | TGCAGCGTTGTTGGCACAAAGGAGACCCAGTACTTC
many | - | TRBJ2-3 | TRBV20-1 | CSARRPSTDTQYF | TGCAGTGCTAGGCGACCCAGCACAGATACGCAGTATTTT
many | TRBD1 | TRBJ1-1 | TRBV20-1 | CSAYRGYYTEAFF | TGCAGTGCATACAGGGGCTATTACACTGAAGCTTTCTTT
many | - | TRBJ1-1 | TRBV7-2 | CASSLAGFEAFF | TGTGCCAGCAGCTTAGCAGGGTTCGAAGCTTTCTTT
many | - | TRBJ1-2 | TRBV12-3/TRBV12-4 | CASSFREYGYTF | TGTGCCAGCAGTTTTCGAGAGTATGGCTACACCTTC
many | TRBD1 | TRBJ2-2 | TRBV24-1 | CATSGDRGTNTGELFF | TGTGCCACCAGTGGGGACAGGGGGACGAACACCGGGGAGCTGTTTTTT
many | TRBD1 | TRBJ2-7 | TRBV20-1 | CSAREGTGPYEQYF | TGCAGTGCTAGGGAGGGGACAGGTCCCTACGAGCAGTACTTC
many | - | TRBJ1-1 | TRBV5-1 | CASSPTGLNTEAFF | TGCGCCAGCAGCCCTACCGGACTGAACACTGAAGCTTTCTTT
many | - | TRBJ1-2 | TRBV27 | CASSSSQVFGYGYTF | TGTGCCAGCAGTTCATCACAGGTGTTTGGCTATGGCTACACCTTC
many | TRBD2 | TRBJ2-7 | TRBV7-9 | CASRCGGAYEQYF | TGTGCCAGCAGGTGCGGGGGGGCCTACGAGCAGTACTTC
many | - | TRBJ1-5 | TRBV5-1 | CASTYLSNQPQHF | TGCGCCAGCACCTACTTGAGCAATCAGCCCCAGCATTTT
many | TRBD1 | TRBJ1-5 | TRBV20-1 | CSVAGGGNQPQHF | TGCAGTGTTGCAGGGGGGGGAAATCAGCCCCAGCATTTT
many | TRBD1 | TRBJ1-2 | TRBV29-1 | CSAVGQSYGYTF | TGCAGCGCTGTGGGACAGAGCTATGGCTACACCTTC
many | TRBD1 | TRBJ1-2 | TRBV5-1 | CASSLWGTGVYGYTF | TGCGCCAGCAGCTTGTGGGGGACAGGGGTCTATGGCTACACCTTC
many | - | TRBJ1-2 | TRBV20-1 | CSARQGGTEGYTF | TGCAGTGCTAGACAAGGGGGAACGGAAGGCTACACCTTC
many | TRBD1 | TRBJ2-7 | TRBV27 | CASSFQGAGEQYF | TGTGCCAGCAGTTTTCAGGGGGCGGGGGAGCAGTACTTC
many | - | TRBJ2-3 | TRBV5-6 | CASSWGTDTQYF | TGTGCCAGCAGCTGGGGGACAGATACGCAGTATTTT
many | - | TRBJ2-5 | TRBV5-5 | CASSLAVHQETQYF | TGTGCCAGCAGCTTGGCCGTGCACCAAGAGACCCAGTACTTC
many | - | TRBJ1-4 | TRBV12-3/TRBV12-4 | CASSPFGGEKLFF | TGTGCCAGCAGCCCGTTCGGAGGGGAAAAACTGTTTTTT
many | TRBD1 | TRBJ2-7 | TRBV5-1 | CASSPGQVYEQYF | TGCGCCAGCAGCCCCGGACAGGTCTACGAGCAGTACTTC
many | - | TRBJ2-4 | TRBV2 | CASSDPGAKNIQYF | TGTGCCAGCAGTGACCCCGGGGCCAAAAACATTCAGTACTTC